These 21 T cell receptor beta chains share one sample of origin, sequenced in a study of blood T cell repertoires in COVID-19. Method: immunoSEQ multiplex PCR; TCRdb's copy keeps in-frame clones and lacks some. The sample shows around 200,000 clones, roughly 86% of them seen only once. Input material: PBMCs or T cells enriched from blood (not recorded which). These receptor sequences come from a man in his forties or fifties with acute COVID-19.

In DNA form, the CDR3 reads TGTGCCATTGGACAAACCTACGAGCAGTACTTC. This codes for CAIGQTYEQYF. The chain combines TRBV10-3 with TRBJ2-7, with D maybe TRBD1 (5 bases). This CDR3 has 11 amino acids. Germline assignment: CDR1 ENHRY and CDR2 SYGVKD. Between the trimmed V and J ends, which lost 9 bases and 2 bases, there was a span of 8 bases.

The chain recombines TRBV11-2 with TRBJ2-1; D might be TRBD2 (6 bases). V was trimmed by 4 bases and J by 0 bases, leaving 13 bases between them. The CDR3 is 16 residues long. Looked up from germline, CDR1 is SGHAT and CDR2 is FQNNGV. CDR3 DNA sequence: TGTGCCAGCAGCTCCTACGGGGGAAGCTCCTACAATGAGCAGTTCTTC. Protein product: CASSSYGGSSYNEQFF.

This chain joins TRBV6-1 and TRBJ2-7; D is unresolved. Trimming removed 1 base from V and 5 bases from J, with 18 bases in between. The CDR3 is made up of 16 amino acids. CDR1 MNHNS and CDR2 SASEGT come from the germline V gene. The CDR3 loop is CASSEGVGRGIHEQYF. In DNA form, the CDR3 reads TGTGCCAGCAGTGAAGGGGTAGGTAGAGGTATCCACGAGCAGTACTTC.

J is TRBJ1-2 and V is TRBV27; D unresolved. V lost 4 bases to trimming and J lost 4 bases, with 13 bases between them. From germline, CDR1 is MNHEY and CDR2 SMNVEV (reference sequence). CDR3 length equals 14 residues. CDR3 in amino acids: CASSSLTAPYGYTF. For the CDR3, the DNA is TGTGCCAGCAGTTCCCTAACAGCACCCTATGGCTACACCTTC.

This clone showed up just once. This chain links TRBV5-6 with TRBJ1-2; 7 positions match TRBD1. Germline trimming cut 0 bases from V and 0 bases from J; bases unmatched to any gene: 8. The CDR3 has 17 amino acids. The germline gives CDR1 SGHDT, CDR2 YYEEEE. CDR3 DNA: TGTGCCAGCAGCTTGGAGGGCAGGGGGTTGTCTAACTATGGCTACACCTTC. Translating gives CASSLEGRGLSNYGYTF.

The chain has TRBV6-5 and TRBJ2-7; 7 nucleotides match TRBD2. The CDR3 runs to 15 residues. From germline, CDR1 is MNHEY and CDR2 SVGAGI. The V gene end was trimmed by 2 bases and the J gene end by 8 bases; junction bases not matched to a gene: 12. In DNA, the CDR3 is TGTGCCAGCAGTTACGGGTCGGGGGGTACGAACAAGCAGTACTTC. Amino acids: CASSYGSGGTNKQYF.

V is TRBV9 and J is TRBJ1-1; TRBD1 aligns across 11 bases. The CDR3 covers 14 residues. CDR1 and CDR2 (germline): SGDLS, YYNGEE. The ends lost 0 bases at V and 5 bases at J; junction bases unmatched: 0. As DNA, the CDR3 is TGTGCCAGCAGCGTAGGGGACAGGGGGACTGAAGCTTTCTTT. Its translation: CASSVGDRGTEAFF. Drawing the rest from reference TRBV9 and TRBJ1-1, the complete variable domain is DSGVTQTPKHLITATGQRVTLRCSPRSGDLSVYWYQQSLDQGLQFLIQYYNGEERAKGNILERFSAQQFPDLHSELNLSSLELGDSALYFCASSVGDRGTEAFFGQGTRLTVV.

The chain has TRBV2 and TRBJ1-1; D not resolved. Trimming left V 7 bases short and J 1 base short, with 7 bases between. CDR3 length: 12 residues. The germline CDR1 and CDR2 sequences are SNHLY and FYNNEI. As DNA, the CDR3 is TGTGCCAGCACCTTTTCGAACACTGAAGCTTTCTTT. The encoded protein is CASTFSNTEAFF.

V and J are TRBV6-2 or TRBV6-3 and TRBJ2-3, with TRBD2 matching over 7 bases. V gave up 2 bases and J gave up 4 bases; unmatched junction bases: 9. Germline V lookup: CDR1 MNHEY, CDR2 SVGEGT. The CDR3 sequence is 16 residues long. CDR3 loop: CASSYHLGRAADTQYF. The DNA of the CDR3 is TGTGCCAGCAGTTACCATCTTGGGAGGGCAGCAGATACGCAGTATTTT.

This clone has just a few counts. The chain recombines TRBV27 with TRBJ2-7; 10 bases agree with TRBD2. Trimming took 5 bases from V and 0 from J; bases not matched to a gene: 10. The CDR3 loop spans 17 amino acids. CDR1 and CDR2 (germline): MNHEY, SMNVEV (reference sequence). CDR3 sequence: CASSGSLLAGLSYEQYF. The CDR3, as DNA: TGTGCCAGCAGTGGGTCACTACTAGCGGGGCTCTCCTACGAGCAGTACTTC.

V gene TRBV10-2 combines with J gene TRBJ1-1; 8 bases agree with TRBD1. V lost 8 bases and J lost 6; bases outside the gene matches: 8. This CDR3 has 13 residues. Germline CDR1 is WSHSY and CDR2 is SAAADI. The CDR3 region is CASQQGEGAEAFF. CDR3 bases: TGCGCCAGCCAACAGGGGGAAGGGGCTGAAGCTTTCTTT.

The chain couples TRBV7-2 to TRBJ1-2; 8 nucleotides match TRBD1. Germline V gene lookup returns CDR1 SGHTA and CDR2 FQGNSA. The CDR3 consists of 14 residues. After removal of 3 bases from V and 8 bases from J, the junction contained 8 bases not matched to a gene. Written as DNA, the CDR3 is TGTGCCAGCAGCTTGGGGACAGGTGTGGGCGGCTACACCTTC. Translating it yields CASSLGTGVGGYTF.

Ten or more counts support this clone. The gene calls are TRBV25-1 and TRBJ1-1, with D possibly being TRBD1 (6 bases). Germline loops: CDR1 MGHDK, CDR2 SYGVNS. There are 13 residues in the CDR3. With 3 bases removed from V and 8 bases from J, the gap between germline ends came to 13 bases. The CDR3 here is CASSEPQGWEAFF. In DNA, the CDR3 is TGTGCCAGCAGTGAGCCACAGGGCTGGGAAGCTTTCTTT. Together with reference TRBV25-1 and TRBJ1-1, the CDR3 gives the full variable domain: EADIYQTPRYLVIGTGKKITLECSQTMGHDKMYWYQQDPGMELHLIHYSYGVNSTEKGDLSSESTVSRIRTEHFPLTLESARPSHTSQYLCASSEPQGWEAFFGQGTRLTVV.

The chain combines TRBV20-1 with TRBJ1-1; D is undetermined. Trimming removed 3 bases from V and 1 base from J, with 12 bases in between. The CDR3 contains 14 residues. CDR1 and CDR2 (germline): DFQATT, SNEGSKA (reference sequence). The CDR3 region has the DNA TGCAGTGCTAGTGCTGGGCAGCAGAACACTGAAGCTTTCTTT. Residues: CSASAGQQNTEAFF.

This sequence joins TRBV11-3 and TRBJ2-2, with D possibly matching TRBD2 (5 bases). Germline-derived CDR1 and CDR2 are SGHNT and YENEEA. The CDR3 extends over 14 amino acids. The germline V and J ends were trimmed by 5 bases and 2 bases, with 9 bases remaining between them. The CDR3 here is CASSLGLNTGELFF. The CDR3 nucleotides are TGTGCCAGCAGCCTCGGACTCAACACCGGGGAGCTGTTTTTT.

V usage is TRBV5-4 and J usage is TRBJ1-2, with 7 bases lining up with TRBD1. The length of the CDR3 is 15 residues. CDR1 SGHNT and CDR2 YYREEE come from the germline V gene (reference sequence). V gave up 8 bases and J gave up 7 bases; unmatched junction bases: 17. Here the CDR3 DNA reads TGTGCCAGTAAGGGAACAGGGGAATTCGTTGTTGGCTACACCTTC. Its translation is CASKGTGEFVVGYTF.

The V call is TRBV28, the J call TRBJ1-2; a possible D gene is TRBD1 (5 bases). The germline CDR1 and CDR2 sequences are MDHEN and SYDVKM. Trimming removed 2 bases from V and 12 bases from J, with 16 bases in between. CDR3 length equals 13 residues. The CDR3 nucleotides read TGTGCCAGCAGTTTACTACAGGCGGTACGGCACACCTTC. Amino acid sequence: CASSLLQAVRHTF.

Written as DNA, the CDR3 is TGCGCCAGCAGCCTCGGACAGGGGCAGCGGGAGGGAGAGACCCAGTACTTC. Encoded protein: CASSLGQGQREGETQYF. The rearrangement links TRBV5-1 to TRBJ2-5, with TRBD2 as a possible D gene (10 bases). This CDR3 comprises 17 residues. V was clipped by 4 bases and J by 4 bases, with 23 bases between them. CDR1 is SGHRS and CDR2 is YFSETQ in the germline V gene.

The chain has TRBV5-6 and TRBJ1-1; TRBD1 might be the D (6 bases). This CDR3 spans 13 amino acids. Germline V lookup: CDR1 SGHDT, CDR2 YYEEEE. The V gene lost 4 bases and the J gene lost 8 bases, with 15 bases spanning the gap. CDR3 in amino acids: CASSPYSRGEAFF. CDR3 coding DNA: TGTGCCAGCAGCCCGTATTCTAGGGGGGAAGCTTTCTTT.

J is TRBJ2-3 and V is TRBV7-8; TRBD2 is a possible D gene (5 bases). V dropped 3 bases and J dropped 2 bases, with 12 bases sitting between them. The CDR3 spans 15 residues. Germline lookup yields CDR1 SGHVS and CDR2 FQNEAQ. The CDR3 DNA sequence: TGTGCCAGCAGCTTTCTAGAGGGATACACAGATACGCAGTATTTT. Residues: CASSFLEGYTDTQYF.

This rearrangement joins TRBV29-1 to TRBJ2-5; the D is unclear. The length of the CDR3 is 12 residues. V lost 2 bases and J lost 0, with 4 bases in between. The germline V gene encodes CDR1 SQVTM and CDR2 ANQGSEA. CDR3 sequence reads: CSVETNQETQYF. The CDR3 DNA reads TGCAGCGTTGAAACTAACCAAGAGACCCAGTACTTC.